This T cell receptor (beta chain) was documented in a study of memory CD4+ T cells and cytomegalovirus serostatus. This CDR3 has 13 residues. The V end was cut by 0 bases, the J end by 5 bases, with 7 bases between. Germline V gene sequence: CDR1 LGHNA, CDR2 YNFKEQ. The sort gate was single viable CD3+CD4+CD8-CD45RO+ cells for memory CD4+ T cells. This clone has a single count. Study processing details: After removing out-of-frame reads, millions of distinct TCRbeta sequences remained. Sequencing was performed with immunoSEQ multiplex PCR; in TCRdb, only in-frame clones are kept and a portion is missing. The DNA gave D and trimming, while V, J and clone size come from that table. The sample lists about 50,000 clones, around 80% occurring once.

This receptor was identified in an adult in good health and CMV-seronegative. The V and J genes are TRBV4-2 and TRBJ2-5; no reliable D call. The specimen sequenced was memory CD4+ T cells from blood. The CDR3 is CASSQDEWETQYF. DNA for the CDR3: TGTGCCAGCAGCCAAGACGAGTGGGAGACCCAGTACTTC.